This T cell receptor beta chain was documented in a study of identical twins. General study results and limits: Beta out-of-frame sequences showed weaker excess twin sharing. Insertions were fewer in abundant cord blood beta clonotypes, whereas memory repertoires showed none of this pattern.

Via MiXCR, TCRdb re-called the 5' RACE reads, giving one row per CDR3 protein. Of some 730,000 distinct CDR3 sequences detected, around a sixth appear once; the ten largest clones hold around 13%. Details on this clonotype: Its specificity is unknown.

This sample was shared with a second study, whose subject was T cells expressing NK-cell markers. Per that study: In a group of several donors, dominant NKG2C+ clonotypes represented about 1.0-7.0% of CD8+ T cells. The study found these clonotypes also leading the CD3+CD56-NKG2C+ fraction in four donors.

This receptor was obtained from a woman between 18 and 30 years old in good health. The sequencing sample was made of PBMCs.

For the CDR3, the DNA is TGCGCCAGCAGCTTGGTTGCGGGGCCGAACACCGGGGAGCTGTTTTTT. Translation: CASSLVAGPNTGELFF. V usage is TRBV5-1 and J usage is TRBJ2-2; the D gene is possibly TRBD2 (6 bases). Trimming cost V 0 bases and J 0 bases, with 9 bases left between them. Per germline, CDR1 SGHRS and CDR2 YFSETQ. The CDR3 length is 16 residues.